The 28 T cell receptor beta chains presented below share a single source sample, sequenced in a study of T cells in Graves' hyperthyroidism and ophthalmopathy. Amplified TCR beta CDR3 regions derived from RNA transcripts. During a first-round RT-PCR of the TCR CDR3, the HTBI primer set was used. TCRdb re-analysed the multiplex PCR reads in MiXCR, keeping a single row per CDR3 protein. There are 250,000 to 350,000 distinct CDR3 sequences in the sample; 16% occur only once, and around a third lies in the top ten. Specimen: blood. The receptor source for this set is a man aged 25-40 years with Graves' hyperthyroidism.

V usage is TRBV5-1 and J usage is TRBJ2-5; TRBD2 aligns across 12 bases. Germline CDR1 reads SGHRS; CDR2 reads YFSETQ. J was trimmed by 5 bases and V by 3 bases; bases with no gene match: 8. The CDR3 covers 16 residues. For the CDR3, the DNA is TGCGCCAGCAGCTGGACTAGCGGGATGGGGGCGGAGACCCAGTACTTC. Translation gives CASSWTSGMGAETQYF.

V usage is TRBV25-1 and J usage is TRBJ1-4; D gene uncertain. Germline CDR1 reads MGHDK; CDR2 reads SYGVNS. The CDR3 consists of 13 residues. Trimming took off 6 bases at V and 3 bases at J, with 8 bases between the two ends. The CDR3, as DNA: TGTGCCAGCAGGAGGGCGGCTAATGAAAAACTGTTTTTT. It specifies CASRRAANEKLFF.

This clonotype was counted ten times or more. The chain uses TRBV2 and TRBJ1-1; possible D gene TRBD1, 5 bases. The CDR3 covers 16 residues. V was pared by 7 bases and J by 1 base, with 19 bases between. Germline CDR1 and CDR2: SNHLY and FYNNEI. CDR3 coding DNA: TGTGCCAGCACCGGGGACCGAATGCTGAGGAACACTGAAGCTTTCTTT. It codes for CASTGDRMLRNTEAFF.

V gene TRBV15 combines with J gene TRBJ1-1; D is possibly TRBD1 (5 bases). CDR1 and CDR2 from the germline V gene are LNHNV and YYDKDF (reference sequence). The CDR3 loop spans 14 amino acids. Trimming pared 9 bases from V and 1 base from J, leaving 15 bases between. CDR3 nucleotides: TGTGCCACATCCCTCCTTCAGGGGAACACTGAAGCTTTCTTT. It yields the protein CATSLLQGNTEAFF.

This chain connects TRBV7-9 to TRBJ2-1; D is uncertain. The CDR3 totals 18 residues. Trimming took 5 bases from V and 4 from J, leaving 24 bases between them. Germline values: CDR1 SEHNR, CDR2 FQNEAQ (reference sequence). The DNA for the CDR3 is TGTGCCAGCAGCGTGACCCCTGGCCGAAGGGCACTTTACAATGAGCAGTTCTTC. This translates into CASSVTPGRRALYNEQFF.

This clonotype was seen repeatedly, ten times or more. The chain recombines TRBV11-2 with TRBJ2-7; maybe TRBD1 (6 bases). Germline V CDR1 and CDR2: SGHAT, FQNNGV. The length of the CDR3 is 16 residues. Trimming left V 1 base short and J 0 bases short, with 13 bases between. The CDR3 DNA sequence: TGTGCCAGCAGCTTAGTGCCGGACAGTGTCTCCTACGAGCAGTACTTC. It yields the protein CASSLVPDSVSYEQYF.

This rearrangement joins TRBV11-3 to TRBJ2-1; TRBD2 might be the D (6 bases). CDR1 is SGHNT and CDR2 is YENEEA in the germline V gene. The CDR3 contains 19 residues. Deletions cut 8 bases from V and 4 bases from J, with 30 bases between. CDR3 DNA sequence: TGTGCCAGCTCAGAGATTCGCTTGGAGGGCCCCTTTGGGTACAATGAGCAGTTCTTC. Translated, it gives CASSEIRLEGPFGYNEQFF.

The gene calls are TRBV19 and TRBJ2-7, with a possible D match to TRBD1 (5 bases). The CDR3 sequence is 14 residues long. Looked up from germline, CDR1 is LNHDA and CDR2 is SQIVND (reference sequence). Trimming cost V 5 bases and J 1 base, with 12 bases left between them. CDR3 nucleotides: TGTGCCAGTAGTGGGGCTTTCCCGTCCTACGAGCAGTACTTC. This gives the protein CASSGAFPSYEQYF.

This clonotype was counted ten times or more. The V gene is TRBV29-1, the J gene TRBJ2-1, with D perhaps matching TRBD1 or TRBD2 (5 bases each). This CDR3 spans 13 amino acids. Trimming stripped 4 bases from V and 0 bases from J, with 7 bases between. Germline V lookup: CDR1 SQVTM, CDR2 ANQGSEA. In DNA form, the CDR3 reads TGCAGCGTTGGAGGGGTCTCCTACAATGAGCAGTTCTTC. Protein: CSVGGVSYNEQFF.

Turning to this clonotype: A much larger clone differs by one base, so this may be a read error. The CDR3 nucleotides read TGTGCCAGCAGGTCCGAGGAGACCCAGTTCTTC. Its translation is CASRSEETQFF. The V call is TRBV2, the J call TRBJ2-5; D gene ambiguous. The J call is uncertain, as TRBJ2-1 better fits the DNA end. Germline values: CDR1 SNHLY, CDR2 FYNNEI. CDR3 size: 11 residues.

This clonotype was seen a few times. The rearrangement links TRBV7-3 to TRBJ2-3; 8 bases match TRBD2. The junction had 9 bases not matched to a gene; V was cut back by 1 base and J by 0 bases. Germline CDR1 SGHTA, CDR2 FQGTGA. CDR3 length equals 18 residues. The DNA for the CDR3 is TGTGCCAGCAGCTTAATGGGTTGGACTAGCAGCAGCACAGATACGCAGTATTTT. This encodes CASSLMGWTSSSTDTQYF.

With regard to this clonotype: This may be a read error: a much more frequent sequence differs by one nucleotide. The rearrangement links TRBV2 to TRBJ2-2; TRBD1 agrees at 8 bases. Germline CDR1 is SNHLY and CDR2 is FYNNEI. J was trimmed by 4 bases and V by 11 bases; bases with no gene match: 9. The CDR3 runs to 14 residues. The chain's CDR3 is CAGIRQGSTGELFF. The CDR3 nucleotides are TGTGCCGGCATAAGACAGGGGAGCACCGGGGAGCTGTTTTTT.

At least ten counts were recorded for this clonotype. The gene calls are TRBV18 and TRBJ2-3; 13 bases match TRBD2. The CDR3 runs 16 residues. In germline, CDR1 is KGHSH, CDR2 LQKENI. Trimming took 8 bases from V and 1 from J; bases not matched to a gene: 6. The CDR3 is CASITGLAGRTDTQYF. The CDR3 DNA reads TGTGCCAGCATCACGGGACTAGCGGGACGCACAGATACGCAGTATTTT.

This clonotype was recorded at least ten times. The chain links TRBV5-6 to TRBJ1-3; D not resolved. The V gene's germline CDR1 is SGHDT and CDR2 YYEEEE. CDR3 length: 14 amino acids. The ends were cut back, 6 bases at V and 0 bases at J, with 10 bases in the middle. The CDR3 nucleotides are TGTGCCAGCACCGTCGTGAGCTCTGGAAACACCATATATTTT. The encoded protein is CASTVVSSGNTIYF.

At least ten counts were recorded for this clonotype. The chain employs TRBV11-3 and TRBJ1-1; possibly TRBD1 for D (5 bases). V lost 5 bases and J 1 base, leaving 11 bases between the germline ends. The length of the CDR3 is 14 residues. CDR1 is SGHNT, CDR2 YENEEA, per germline. The CDR3 DNA reads as TGTGCCAGCAGCATACCCGGGACGAACACTGAAGCTTTCTTT. Translation gives CASSIPGTNTEAFF.

This clonotype has ten or more counts. The gene calls are TRBV18 and TRBJ2-3; D gene uncertain. CDR3 length: 14 residues. Germline V CDR1 and CDR2: KGHSH, LQKENI. V was trimmed by 5 bases and J by 6 bases, leaving 15 bases between them. The CDR3 spells CASSSLSTTDTQYF. CDR3 DNA sequence: TGTGCCAGCTCAAGCCTGTCTACTACGGATACGCAGTATTTT.

The rearrangement uses TRBV15 and TRBJ2-3, with 7 bases lining up with TRBD2. CDR1 LNHNV and CDR2 YYDKDF come from the germline V gene (reference sequence). V lost 0 bases, J lost 10 bases, and 7 bases stayed unmatched. The CDR3 covers 14 residues. The CDR3 sequence: CATSRDSSGVSQYF. The CDR3, as DNA: TGTGCCACCAGCAGAGATTCCAGCGGGGTGTCGCAGTATTTT.

This clonotype was observed many times. The CDR3 bases are TGTGCCAGCAGTTTCAACACCTTGAACACCGGGGAGCTGTTTTTT. Residues: CASSFNTLNTGELFF. This chain connects TRBV28 to TRBJ2-2; no definite D call. The CDR3 loop spans 15 amino acids. Germline CDR1 is MDHEN and CDR2 is SYDVKM. Trimming removed 3 bases from V and 1 base from J, with 9 bases in between.

The chain links TRBV20-1 to TRBJ2-7, with 12 nucleotides matching TRBD2. The CDR3 is made up of 14 amino acids. Germline V lookup: CDR1 DFQATT, CDR2 SNEGSKA (reference sequence). The trim removed 6 bases at V and 2 bases at J, leaving 5 bases unmatched. Here the CDR3 reads CSAPWTSGAYEQYF. DNA for the CDR3: TGCAGTGCCCCATGGACTAGCGGGGCCTACGAGCAGTACTTC.

As regards this clonotype: An end of the junction differs from the germline gene, which may be a read error. The chain links TRBV7-9 to TRBJ1-5; D not resolved. CDR1 SEHNR and CDR2 FQNEAQ come from the germline V gene (reference sequence). The CDR3 is made up of 13 amino acids. CDR3 region: CANSLGTQSAQHF. The CDR3 DNA is TGTGCCAACAGCCTAGGTACCCAATCAGCCCAGCATTTT.

Many counts were recorded for this clonotype. The chain couples TRBV5-1 to TRBJ1-1; D possibly corresponds to TRBD1 (5 bases). Trimming pared 2 bases from V and 0 bases from J, leaving 11 bases between. CDR3 length: 15 amino acids. From germline, CDR1 is SGHRS and CDR2 YFSETQ. CDR3 residues: CASSLTGTVNTEAFF. In DNA, the CDR3 is TGCGCCAGCAGCTTAACCGGGACCGTGAACACTGAAGCTTTCTTT.

This clonotype has at least ten counts. The chain joins TRBV30 to TRBJ1-1; D may be TRBD1 (5 bases). With 0 bases removed from V and 0 bases from J, the gap between germline ends came to 8 bases. CDR1 is GTSNPN, CDR2 SVGIG, per germline (reference sequence). The CDR3 consists of 14 residues. Here the CDR3 DNA reads TGTGCCTGGAGTGTACGAGGGGTGAACACTGAAGCTTTCTTT. The encoded protein is CAWSVRGVNTEAFF.

This clonotype was counted many times. The CDR3 spells CASSPSDPEVLSYNEQFF. CDR3 DNA: TGTGCCAGCAGTCCCTCGGACCCAGAGGTTTTATCCTACAATGAGCAGTTCTTC. V gene TRBV27 combines with J gene TRBJ2-1, with D uncertain. This CDR3 has 18 residues. V dropped 5 bases and J dropped 1 base, with 21 bases sitting between them. Germline V lookup: CDR1 MNHEY, CDR2 SMNVEV (reference sequence).

About this clonotype: At one end the junction does not follow the germline gene, possibly because of a read error. This sequence joins TRBV12-3 or TRBV12-4 and TRBJ2-5; D is unclear. The CDR3 sequence is 12 residues long. CDR3 coding DNA: TGTGCCAGCAGTTTGACTCAAGGGACCCAGTACTTC. Amino acid sequence: CASSLTQGTQYF.

The rearrangement links TRBV6-1 to TRBJ2-6; D gene ambiguous. From germline, CDR1 is MNHNS and CDR2 SASEGT. V lost 3 bases and J lost 4, with 4 bases in between. There are 13 residues in the CDR3. In DNA, the CDR3 is TGTGCCAGCAGTGAGCAGGGGGCCAACGTCCTGACTTTC. This translates into CASSEQGANVLTF.

This clonotype was picked up many times. J is TRBJ2-7 and V is TRBV20-1, with 8 bases aligning to TRBD2. The CDR3 has 17 residues. V dropped 0 bases and J dropped 0; count of bases not matched to a gene: 10. Germline CDR1 reads DFQATT; CDR2 reads SNEGSKA (reference sequence). For the CDR3, the DNA is TGCAGTGCTAGAGATCTTGGACTAGCCTTGAGCTCCTACGAGCAGTACTTC. It encodes CSARDLGLALSSYEQYF.

At least ten counts were recorded for this clonotype. The rearrangement uses TRBV5-1 and TRBJ2-1, with TRBD2 matching 7 bases. The CDR3 totals 14 residues. The germline gives CDR1 SGHRS, CDR2 YFSETQ. Trimming removed 0 bases from V and 5 bases from J; junction bases left unmatched: 2. The CDR3: CASSLVLADNEQFF. The CDR3 DNA sequence: TGCGCCAGCAGCTTGGTGCTAGCGGACAATGAGCAGTTCTTC.

The table lists this clonotype with a few counts. The chain employs TRBV6-1 and TRBJ2-1; 12 bases match TRBD2. The germline V gene encodes CDR1 MNHNS and CDR2 SASEGT. The CDR3 has 19 amino acids. Trimming at V came to 8 bases and at J to 6 bases, leaving 20 bases not matched to a gene. CDR3 nucleotides: TGTGCCAGCTATTCCCCGGGACTAGCGGGTCCGGCCCGGATCAATGAGCAGTTCTTC. It translates to CASYSPGLAGPARINEQFF.